These 28 T cell receptor beta chains originate from one sample sequenced in a study of cytotoxic CD8 clonotypes in ibrutinib-treated CLL. This table comes from immunoSEQ multiplex PCR, and its TCRdb copy is limited to in-frame clones, with some not included. The repertoire has about 63,000 clones, around 52% of them found once; the top ten carry roughly 14%. The source material was PBMCs, sampled after 12 months of ibrutinib treatment. The receptors originated from a human donor with chronic lymphocytic leukemia.

This clone has only a few counts. J is TRBJ1-2 and V is TRBV19, with 9 bases aligning to TRBD1. This CDR3 is 13 amino acids long. The V and J ends lost 7 bases and 5 bases, in that order; junction bases with no gene match: 5. The germline CDR1 and CDR2 sequences are LNHDA and SQIVND (reference sequence). The CDR3 DNA reads as TGTGCCAGTACTCCGGACAGGGGATATGGCTACACCTTC. Translating it yields CASTPDRGYGYTF.

This clone was seen a handful of times. V is TRBV29-1 and J is TRBJ1-5, with TRBD1 matching 8 bases. From germline, CDR1 is SQVTM and CDR2 ANQGSEA. The V and J ends lost 5 bases and 6 bases, in that order; junction bases with no gene match: 6. The length of the CDR3 is 13 residues. The CDR3 sequence is CSVWQGAGQPQHF. The CDR3 coding sequence is TGCAGCGTTTGGCAGGGGGCAGGTCAGCCCCAGCATTTT.

This clone came up a few times. This chain links TRBV5-1 with TRBJ2-5; D gene ambiguous. The length of the CDR3 is 16 residues. V lost 5 bases to trimming and J lost 1 base, with 18 bases between them. The germline V gene encodes CDR1 SGHRS and CDR2 YFSETQ. DNA for the CDR3: TGCGCCAGCAGGCCCTCAGTCAGTCGCGGCCAAGAGACCCAGTACTTC. Protein sequence: CASRPSVSRGQETQYF.

This chain joins TRBV14 and TRBJ1-2; 7 nucleotides line up with TRBD1. Germline V gene lookup returns CDR1 SGHDN and CDR2 FVKESK. J gave up 2 bases and V 1 base, and 4 bases lay outside the gene matches. This CDR3 is built from 15 residues. The CDR3 is CASSQGGTVNYGYTF. In DNA, the CDR3 is TGTGCCAGCAGCCAAGGCGGGACAGTCAACTATGGCTACACCTTC.

The V call is TRBV5-1, the J call TRBJ2-7, with TRBD2 as a possible D gene (7 bases). Germline CDR1 SGHRS, CDR2 YFSETQ. The germline V and J ends were trimmed by 4 bases and 5 bases, with 13 bases remaining between them. The CDR3 has 13 amino acids. The CDR3 is CASSLGGVDEQYF. As DNA, the CDR3 is TGCGCCAGCAGCCTAGGGGGGGTCGACGAGCAGTACTTC.

The chain links TRBV11-3 to TRBJ2-4; D may be TRBD1 or TRBD2 (5 bases each). V was clipped by 3 bases and J by 8 bases, with 11 bases between them. The CDR3 has 13 amino acids. The V gene's germline CDR1 is SGHNT and CDR2 YENEEA. The CDR3 region has the DNA TGTGCCAGCAGCTTGGGGCCGCGGGACATTCAGTACTTC. It specifies CASSLGPRDIQYF.

The chain links TRBV4-2 to TRBJ2-5, with TRBD1 matching 9 bases. CDR3 length: 18 residues. Trimming took 0 bases from V and 4 from J; bases not matched to a gene: 12. Germline CDR1 reads LGHNA; CDR2 reads YNFKEQ. The CDR3 sequence is CASSQDAVFGTGSETQYF. The CDR3 DNA sequence: TGTGCCAGCAGCCAAGACGCCGTTTTCGGGACAGGGTCAGAGACCCAGTACTTC.

CDR3 sequence (DNA): TGTGCCAGTAGGGGACAGGGCTCCTACGAGCAGTACGTC. Protein: CASRGQGSYEQYV. This chain links TRBV19 with TRBJ2-7; 9 bases map to TRBD1. Germline lookup yields CDR1 LNHDA and CDR2 SQIVND (reference sequence). The CDR3 extends over 13 amino acids. The V gene end was trimmed by 6 bases and the J gene end by 0 bases; junction bases not matched to a gene: 0.

This clone was detected only a few times. The chain has TRBV15 and TRBJ2-1, with 9 bases identical to TRBD1. J lost 8 bases, V lost 1 base, and 6 bases had no gene match. There are 15 residues in the CDR3. Per the germline V gene, CDR1 is LNHNV and CDR2 is YYDKDF (reference sequence). CDR3 nucleotides: TGTGCCACCAGCAGAGTTGGACAGGGGTTACATGAGCAGTTCTTC. Its protein product is CATSRVGQGLHEQFF. Full variable domain (missing parts from reference TRBV15 and TRBJ2-1): DAMVIQNPRYQVTQFGKPVTLSCSQTLNHNVMYWYQQKSSQAPKLLFHYYDKDFNNEADTPDNFQSRRPNTSFCFLDIRSPGLGDTAMYLCATSRVGQGLHEQFFGPGTRLTVL.

A few counts support this clone. This rearrangement joins TRBV19 to TRBJ2-5, with D possibly TRBD1 on 6 matching bases. V lost 5 bases and J lost 3, with 13 bases in between. CDR1 and CDR2 (germline): LNHDA, SQIVND (reference sequence). CDR3 length equals 14 residues. CDR3 sequence: CASSLTRDKETQYF. In DNA, the CDR3 is TGTGCCAGTAGTCTAACTAGGGACAAAGAGACCCAGTACTTC.

In this sample, this clone turned up a few times. The chain links TRBV7-2 to TRBJ1-2; 9 bases fit TRBD1. This CDR3 comprises 14 residues. Looked up from germline, CDR1 is SGHTA and CDR2 is FQGNSA. J was trimmed by 5 bases and V by 4 bases; bases with no gene match: 5. CDR3 bases: TGTGCCAGCAGCTGGGACAGGGCAGGATATGGCTACACCTTC. Translated, it gives CASSWDRAGYGYTF.

The chain is built from TRBV6-5 and TRBJ1-6; no firm D call. The CDR3 totals 12 residues. Trimming pared 2 bases from V and 7 bases from J, leaving 3 bases between. The V gene's germline CDR1 is MNHEY and CDR2 SVGAGI. In nucleotides, the CDR3 is TGTGCCAGCAGTTACCCCAATTCACCCCTCCACTTT. Translation: CASSYPNSPLHF.

The table lists this clone with a few counts. The chain uses TRBV25-1 and TRBJ2-7; D is uncertain. Deletions cut 5 bases from V and 6 bases from J, with 20 bases between. The CDR3 is 15 amino acids. Germline V gene data show CDR1 as MGHDK and CDR2 as SYGVNS. This CDR3 is CASSKQSLRNSEQYF. CDR3 coding DNA: TGTGCCAGCAGTAAACAAAGTCTCAGGAACAGCGAGCAGTACTTC.

The rearrangement joins TRBV5-1 to TRBJ1-4; no clear D gene. Germline V lookup: CDR1 SGHRS, CDR2 YFSETQ. The CDR3 totals 15 residues. V lost 0 bases and J 7 bases, leaving 13 bases between the germline ends. This CDR3 reads CASSLAPGKTEKLFF. CDR3 coding DNA: TGCGCCAGCAGCTTGGCCCCAGGAAAAACTGAAAAACTGTTTTTT. Looking up the rest from reference TRBV5-1 and TRBJ1-4 gives the full variable domain: KAGVTQTPRYLIKTRGQQVTLSCSPISGHRSVSWYQQTPGQGLQFLFEYFSETQRNKGNFPGRFSGRQFSNSRSEMNVSTLELGDSALYLCASSLAPGKTEKLFFGSGTQLSVL.

This sequence joins TRBV9 and TRBJ1-3; D gene unclear. Germline CDR1 and CDR2: SGDLS and YYNGEE. V was trimmed by 4 bases and J by 0 bases, leaving 11 bases between them. This CDR3 has 15 residues. Here the CDR3 DNA reads TGTGCCAGCAGCCCATTTACGGACTCTGGAAACACCATATATTTT. Encoded protein: CASSPFTDSGNTIYF. Combining the CDR3 with reference TRBV9 and TRBJ1-3 gives the whole variable domain DSGVTQTPKHLITATGQRVTLRCSPRSGDLSVYWYQQSLDQGLQFLIQYYNGEERAKGNILERFSAQQFPDLHSELNLSSLELGDSALYFCASSPFTDSGNTIYFGEGSWLTVV.

This chain uses TRBV11-1 with TRBJ1-2; D is unresolved. The V gene lost 0 bases and the J gene lost 2 bases, with 4 bases spanning the gap. The CDR3 totals 13 residues. CDR1 and CDR2 from the germline V gene are SGHAT and FQDESV (reference sequence). Here the CDR3 reads CASSLAANYGYTF. CDR3 DNA: TGTGCCAGCAGCTTAGCAGCGAACTATGGCTACACCTTC. Full variable domain (missing parts from reference TRBV11-1 and TRBJ1-2): EAEVAQSPRYKITEKSQAVAFWCDPISGHATLYWYRQILGQGPELLVQFQDESVVDDSQLPKDRFSAERLKGVDSTLKIQPAELGDSAMYLCASSLAANYGYTFGSGTRLTVV.

This sequence joins TRBV18 and TRBJ2-5; 7 bases are a match to TRBD1. CDR1 is KGHSH and CDR2 is LQKENI in the germline V gene. Unmatched junction bases numbered 7, after V lost 4 bases and J lost 5 bases. CDR3 size: 14 residues. CDR3 DNA sequence: TGTGCCAGCTCACAGACAGGGCTGGAGGAGACCCAGTACTTC. Amino acids: CASSQTGLEETQYF.

J is TRBJ1-2 and V is TRBV5-1, with D possibly matching TRBD1 (5 bases). The CDR3 is made up of 14 amino acids. From germline, CDR1 is SGHRS and CDR2 YFSETQ. V gave up 4 bases and J gave up 2 bases, with 12 bases separating them. CDR3: CASSTDGQNYGYTF. CDR3 sequence (DNA): TGCGCCAGCAGCACCGACGGACAAAACTATGGCTACACCTTC.

This chain joins TRBV14 and TRBJ2-1; tentative D call: TRBD2 (6 bases). The CDR3 totals 15 residues. The ends were cut back, 4 bases at V and 3 bases at J, with 13 bases in the middle. CDR1 SGHDN and CDR2 FVKESK come from the germline V gene. Written as DNA, the CDR3 is TGTGCCAGCAGCCCGGGGGTAGCTCACTACAATGAGCAGTTCTTC. Its translation: CASSPGVAHYNEQFF. Together with reference TRBV14 and TRBJ2-1, the CDR3 gives the full variable domain: EAGVTQFPSHSVIEKGQTVTLRCDPISGHDNLYWYRRVMGKEIKFLLHFVKESKQDESGMPNNRFLAERTGGTYSTLKVQPAELEDSGVYFCASSPGVAHYNEQFFGPGTRLTVL.

The chain has TRBV27 and TRBJ2-3, with a tentative D call TRBD2 (5 bases). The CDR3 sequence is 13 residues long. Germline CDR1 and CDR2: MNHEY and SMNVEV (reference sequence). V lost 3 bases and J 5 bases, leaving 9 bases between the germline ends. The CDR3 reads CASSFLAGDTQYF. The DNA for the CDR3 is TGTGCCAGCAGTTTCCTTGCGGGAGATACGCAGTATTTT.

This chain links TRBV14 with TRBJ2-7; tentative D call: TRBD1 (5 bases). Germline lookup yields CDR1 SGHDN and CDR2 FVKESK. CDR3 length: 19 amino acids. V was cut by 0 bases and J by 7 bases, with 28 bases left in between. CDR3 bases: TGTGCCAGCAGCCAAGAAAGGAGCCTGAGATTGGGCAGGGTGGGGGAGCAGTACGTC. Amino acids: CASSQERSLRLGRVGEQYV.

The rearrangement links TRBV6-1 to TRBJ2-2; unclear D gene. The V and J ends lost 1 base and 5 bases respectively, with 5 bases between them. Germline V gene lookup returns CDR1 MNHNS and CDR2 SASEGT. The CDR3 consists of 13 residues. CDR3 nucleotide sequence: TGTGCCAGCAGTGAAGATTATACCGGGGAGCTGTTTTTT. Translated, it gives CASSEDYTGELFF.

The rearrangement uses TRBV2 and TRBJ2-3; D is ambiguous. Between the trimmed V and J ends, which lost 1 base and 1 base, there was a span of 9 bases. Germline CDR1 reads SNHLY; CDR2 reads FYNNEI. The CDR3 length is 15 residues. CDR3 amino acids: CASSEGASRTDTQYF. The CDR3 DNA reads as TGTGCCAGCAGTGAAGGGGCGTCCCGCACAGATACGCAGTATTTT. The full variable domain, with the rest looked up from reference TRBV2 and TRBJ2-3, is EPEVTQTPSHQVTQMGQEVILRCVPISNHLYFYWYRQILGQKVEFLVSFYNNEISEKSEIFDDQFSVERPDGSNFTLKIRSTKLEDSAMYFCASSEGASRTDTQYFGPGTRLTVL.

This clone was observed many times. The V and J genes are TRBV7-6 and TRBJ1-1; 9 bases agree with TRBD1. Unmatched junction bases numbered 12, after V lost 1 base and J lost 3 bases. CDR1 and CDR2 (germline): SGHVS, FNYEAQ. There are 18 residues in the CDR3. The CDR3 nucleotides read TGTGCCAGCAGCTTAGAGACAGGGGGATCCTGGAGGGACACTGAAGCTTTCTTT. Its translation is CASSLETGGSWRDTEAFF.

This sequence joins TRBV5-4 and TRBJ2-1; D remains ambiguous. This CDR3 contains 15 residues. Germline V lookup: CDR1 SGHNT, CDR2 YYREEE (reference sequence). The V end was cut by 5 bases, the J end by 1 base, with 13 bases between. CDR3 sequence: CASSQPTGSYNEQFF. The DNA for the CDR3 is TGTGCCAGCAGTCAACCGACCGGGTCCTACAATGAGCAGTTCTTC.

This sequence joins TRBV7-2 and TRBJ2-4; a weak D match, TRBD2 (7 bases). CDR1 SGHTA and CDR2 FQGNSA come from the germline V gene. CDR3 length: 18 residues. V lost 1 base and J 0 bases, leaving 16 bases between the germline ends. This CDR3 is CASSLGGGGQVAKNIQYF. The CDR3 DNA is TGTGCCAGCAGCTTAGGGGGCGGGGGCCAGGTAGCCAAAAACATTCAGTACTTC.

Concerning this clone itself: Other nucleotide sequences from this sample produce the same CDR3. The V gene is TRBV6-1, the J gene TRBJ1-2, with D unclear. CDR1 is MNHNS, CDR2 SASEGT, per germline. V was pared by 6 bases and J by 1 base, with 9 bases between. This CDR3 has 13 residues. The CDR3 reads CASRPWGNYGYTF. The DNA of the CDR3 is TGTGCCAGCAGGCCATGGGGTAACTATGGCTACACCTTC.

V and J are TRBV7-9 and TRBJ1-1; D remains ambiguous. The CDR3 has 15 residues. Germline assignment: CDR1 SEHNR and CDR2 FQNEAQ (reference sequence). Trimming took off 4 bases at V and 8 bases at J, with 20 bases between the two ends. The CDR3 nucleotides are TGTGCCAGCAGCTACTCGGGCGGGGAACCGACCGAAGCTTTCTTT. This translates into CASSYSGGEPTEAFF.